This T cell receptor (beta chain) originates from a study of blood T cell repertoires in COVID-19. The CDR3 length is 15 residues. The J segment lost 5 bases and the V segment lost 6 bases, leaving 5 bases of the junction unmatched. Germline lookup yields CDR1 SGHTA and CDR2 FQGNSA. Across under 25 US areas, participants ranged in age from about 18 to 90 years. Before being deemed recovered, Cohort 3 donors had two negative PCRs, clearance, or symptom resolution. Some clones are missing from TCRdb's copy, which holds only in-frame ones; the method was immunoSEQ multiplex PCR. The sample shows approximately 140,000 clones, 75% to 90% of them seen only once.

Sequences were obtained from PBMCs or T cells enriched from blood (not recorded which). This clonotype was obtained from a woman aged 50 to 60 who had recovered from COVID-19. The V and J genes are TRBV7-2 and TRBJ1-6, with TRBD1 matching 9 bases. The CDR3 sequence: CASRWGQGDNSPLHF. CDR3 bases: TGTGCCAGCAGATGGGGACAGGGTGATAATTCACCCCTCCACTTT.